These 25 T cell receptor beta chains came from one sample sequenced in a study of cytomegalovirus exposure and HLA in healthy donors. With 60 Vbeta and 13 Jbeta primers, the PCR was carried out. Using immunoSEQ multiplex PCR, the repertoire was profiled, and TCRdb retains in-frame clones only, with some absent. The sample lists 250,000 to 350,000 clones, around 90% occurring once. What was sequenced was PBMCs. These receptor sequences come from a woman aged 18-29 years in good health and CMV-seronegative.

The V call is TRBV27, the J call TRBJ2-1; D not resolved. V was trimmed by 7 bases and J by 8 bases, leaving 18 bases between them. Germline CDR1 reads MNHEY; CDR2 reads SMNVEV (reference sequence). This CDR3 region has 14 residues. CDR3 region: CASTSNVFYYEQFF. The CDR3 DNA is TGTGCCAGCACCTCGAACGTTTTCTATTATGAGCAGTTCTTC.

The chain joins TRBV2 to TRBJ1-4; no firm D call. Looked up from germline, CDR1 is SNHLY and CDR2 is FYNNEI. This CDR3 has 14 residues. Trimming cost V 6 bases and J 4 bases, with 12 bases left between them. CDR3 loop: CASSPTDLNEKLFF. The CDR3 DNA sequence: TGTGCCAGCAGCCCTACTGATCTTAATGAAAAACTGTTTTTT.

This chain joins TRBV29-1 and TRBJ2-3; TRBD1 matches at 9 bases. J was trimmed by 3 bases and V by 6 bases; bases with no gene match: 10. CDR1 and CDR2 (germline): SQVTM, ANQGSEA. The CDR3 is 15 amino acids. Here the CDR3 DNA reads TGCAGCGTCCACGGGTGGGGGACAGGGACAGATACGCAGTATTTT. Protein: CSVHGWGTGTDTQYF.

The gene calls are TRBV27 and TRBJ2-1; 8 bases are a match to TRBD2. This CDR3 spans 17 amino acids. With 4 bases clipped from V and 1 base from J, the junction kept 9 bases outside the gene matches. CDR1 is MNHEY, CDR2 SMNVEV, per germline (reference sequence). CDR3 loop: CASSSLSGGPSYNEQFF. The CDR3 nucleotides read TGTGCCAGCAGTTCCCTTTCGGGGGGGCCATCCTACAATGAGCAGTTCTTC.

This clone was seen once. This rearrangement joins TRBV5-4 to TRBJ1-1; 11 bases are a match to TRBD1. The CDR3 runs to 15 residues. J gave up 7 bases and V 0 bases, and 5 bases lay outside the gene matches. The V gene's germline CDR1 is SGHNT and CDR2 YYREEE (reference sequence). CDR3 residues: CASSLAGTGGHEAFF. The CDR3 region has the DNA TGTGCCAGCAGCTTGGCCGGGACAGGGGGGCATGAAGCTTTCTTT.

The rearrangement links TRBV2 to TRBJ2-3, with 7 bases that match TRBD2. CDR3 length: 17 residues. Germline V gene sequence: CDR1 SNHLY, CDR2 FYNNEI. Trimming took 3 bases from V and 4 from J; bases not matched to a gene: 13. The CDR3 bases are TGTGCCAGCAGTGAGGGACGGGGGGACCCAAGGGCAGATACGCAGTATTTT. Amino acids: CASSEGRGDPRADTQYF.

This clone was seen a few times. The rearrangement uses TRBV5-8 and TRBJ2-7, with 9 bases aligning to TRBD1. V lost 2 bases, J lost 4 bases, and 4 bases stayed unmatched. CDR3 length: 14 amino acids. Germline CDR1 SGHTS, CDR2 YDEGEE. CDR3 loop: CASSFMGQGYEQYF. CDR3 bases: TGTGCCAGCAGCTTCATGGGACAGGGTTACGAGCAGTACTTC. Drawing the rest from reference TRBV5-8 and TRBJ2-7, the complete variable domain is EAGVTQSPTHLIKTRGQQATLRCSPISGHTSVYWYQQALGLGLQFLLWYDEGEERNRGNFPPRFSGRQFPNYSSELNVNALELEDSALYLCASSFMGQGYEQYFGPGTRLTVT.

This rearrangement joins TRBV7-9 to TRBJ1-3, with D possibly being TRBD1 (6 bases). Germline assignment: CDR1 SEHNR and CDR2 FQNEAQ (reference sequence). Trimming took off 5 bases at V and 4 bases at J, with 12 bases between the two ends. The CDR3 totals 14 residues. The CDR3 nucleotides read TGTGCCAGCAGCACTACAGGGACAGGAAACACCATATATTTT. It specifies CASSTTGTGNTIYF. Based on the CDR3 plus reference TRBV7-9 and TRBJ1-3, the full variable domain is DTGVSQNPRHKITKRGQNVTFRCDPISEHNRLYWYRQTLGQGPEFLTYFQNEAQLEKSRLLSDRFSAERPKGSFSTLEIQRTEQGDSAMYLCASSTTGTGNTIYFGEGSWLTVV.

The CDR3 DNA reads TGTGCCAGCAGCTCCGGGACAGGGGGCTTGATGACTGAAGCTTTCTTT. Encoded protein: CASSSGTGGLMTEAFF. This chain joins TRBV11-2 and TRBJ1-1; 12 bases match TRBD1. Germline values: CDR1 SGHAT, CDR2 FQNNGV. V dropped 4 bases and J dropped 5; count of bases not matched to a gene: 8. The CDR3 runs 16 residues.

This sequence joins TRBV10-3 and TRBJ2-7; D perhaps matches TRBD1 (6 bases). Germline loops: CDR1 ENHRY, CDR2 SYGVKD. Trimming pared 4 bases from V and 1 base from J, leaving 14 bases between. CDR3 length equals 15 residues. The CDR3, as DNA: TGTGCCATCAGTGGGGCAGGGGCTAGTTCCTACGAGCAGTACTTC. It encodes CAISGAGASSYEQYF.

The chain links TRBV9 to TRBJ2-3, with 14 bases aligning to TRBD2. Trimming at V came to 0 bases and at J to 6 bases, leaving 6 bases not matched to a gene. CDR1 SGDLS and CDR2 YYNGEE come from the germline V gene. This CDR3 has 17 residues. In nucleotides, the CDR3 is TGTGCCAGCAGCGTAGAATCCCGACTAGCGGGGGGGGATACGCAGTATTTT. Protein: CASSVESRLAGGDTQYF.

The rearrangement joins TRBV18 to TRBJ1-5; 10 bases map to TRBD1. The CDR3 consists of 15 residues. The germline gives CDR1 KGHSH, CDR2 LQKENI. With V trimmed by 4 bases and J by 4 bases, 4 bases remained unmatched. Here the CDR3 reads CASSQGQGGNQPQHF. CDR3 in DNA: TGTGCCAGCTCACAAGGACAGGGGGGAAATCAGCCCCAGCATTTT.

V usage is TRBV7-9 and J usage is TRBJ2-7, with 7 nucleotides matching TRBD2. CDR3 length: 16 amino acids. The V and J ends lost 5 bases and 3 bases, in that order; junction bases with no gene match: 13. Germline V lookup: CDR1 SEHNR, CDR2 FQNEAQ (reference sequence). CDR3 protein: CASSLIPASGVYEQYF. CDR3 DNA: TGTGCCAGCAGCCTTATTCCGGCTAGCGGAGTCTACGAGCAGTACTTC.

The chain combines TRBV25-1 with TRBJ1-2; D ambiguous. The V gene lost 3 bases and the J gene lost 1 base, with 3 bases spanning the gap. CDR1 is MGHDK, CDR2 SYGVNS, per germline. CDR3 length: 12 amino acids. The CDR3 region is CASSDLNYGYTF. CDR3 nucleotides: TGTGCCAGCAGTGACCTTAACTATGGCTACACCTTC.

Comments on this clone: The same CDR3 arises from other DNA sequences in this sample as well. This chain connects TRBV11-2 to TRBJ1-2, with D perhaps matching TRBD1 (5 bases). Trimming took off 5 bases at V and 8 bases at J, with 21 bases between the two ends. The germline gives CDR1 SGHAT, CDR2 FQNNGV. The CDR3 length is 15 residues. This CDR3 is CASSQTDSSKGGYTF. DNA for the CDR3: TGTGCCAGCAGCCAAACAGACAGTTCCAAGGGCGGCTACACCTTC.

This clone was counted a few times. The rearrangement links TRBV5-8 to TRBJ1-4; unclear D gene. V dropped 4 bases and J dropped 8 bases, with 18 bases sitting between them. The CDR3 totals 15 residues. CDR1 is SGHTS and CDR2 is YDEGEE in the germline V gene. This CDR3 is CASSPQEVSIEKLFF. The CDR3 DNA follows: TGTGCCAGCAGCCCCCAGGAGGTCTCCATAGAAAAACTGTTTTTT. The entire variable domain, with the rest obtained from reference TRBV5-8 and TRBJ1-4, is as follows: EAGVTQSPTHLIKTRGQQATLRCSPISGHTSVYWYQQALGLGLQFLLWYDEGEERNRGNFPPRFSGRQFPNYSSELNVNALELEDSALYLCASSPQEVSIEKLFFGSGTQLSVL.

A remark on this clone: A read error may produce the germline difference seen at one junction end. The sample carries other DNA sequences with the same CDR3. The chain has TRBV2 and TRBJ1-6; maybe TRBD1 (6 bases). CDR1 and CDR2 from the germline V gene are SNHLY and FYNNEI. The CDR3 has 13 residues. CDR3: CASTGQHNSPLHF. Written as DNA, the CDR3 is TGTGCCAGCACAGGACAGCATAATTCCCCCCTCCACTTT.

The chain links TRBV6-1 to TRBJ1-2; D might be TRBD1 (5 bases). Looked up from germline, CDR1 is MNHNS and CDR2 is SASEGT. Trimming pared 5 bases from V and 2 bases from J, leaving 12 bases between. This CDR3 is 14 amino acids long. The CDR3 spells CASSSGHKNYGYTF. CDR3 nucleotides: TGTGCCAGCAGTTCCGGACACAAAAACTATGGCTACACCTTC.

The chain couples TRBV7-2 to TRBJ2-1; 7 bases agree with TRBD2. CDR1 and CDR2 (germline): SGHTA, FQGNSA. This CDR3 is built from 14 residues. V lost 5 bases and J lost 9; bases outside the gene matches: 10. CDR3 protein: CASSARDYIGEQFF. In DNA, the CDR3 is TGTGCCAGCAGCGCACGGGACTACATCGGTGAGCAGTTCTTC.

The chain couples TRBV5-1 to TRBJ1-1; 7 positions match TRBD1. Looked up from germline, CDR1 is SGHRS and CDR2 is YFSETQ. The CDR3 is made up of 14 amino acids. Trimming removed 0 bases from V and 7 bases from J; junction bases left unmatched: 6. The CDR3 nucleotides are TGCGCCAGCAGCTTGGCTCCAGGGGGGAGTGAAGCTTTCTTT. Its protein is CASSLAPGGSEAFF.

The chain recombines TRBV12-5 with TRBJ1-4; D unresolved. Deletions cut 6 bases from V and 8 bases from J, with 13 bases between. The germline CDR1 and CDR2 sequences are LGHNT and FRNRAP. This CDR3 comprises 13 residues. The CDR3 spells CASGMGGEEKLFF. The CDR3 nucleotides are TGTGCTAGTGGCATGGGTGGGGAGGAAAAACTGTTTTTT.

The chain is built from TRBV7-6 and TRBJ1-5, with no clear D. The ends were cut back, 2 bases at V and 6 bases at J, with 17 bases in the middle. Germline V gene sequence: CDR1 SGHVS, CDR2 FNYEAQ. There are 16 residues in the CDR3. CDR3 region: CASSLKYGREGQPQHF. As DNA, the CDR3 is TGTGCCAGCAGCTTAAAATACGGCCGGGAAGGTCAGCCCCAGCATTTT.

This rearrangement joins TRBV9 to TRBJ2-7, with a weak D call TRBD2 (6 bases). The CDR3 contains 16 residues. CDR1 is SGDLS and CDR2 is YYNGEE in the germline V gene. V was clipped by 0 bases and J by 0 bases, with 13 bases between them. The CDR3 reads CASSVGWRGASYEQYF. The CDR3 DNA sequence: TGTGCCAGCAGCGTAGGGTGGCGGGGAGCCTCCTACGAGCAGTACTTC.

This clone has just one count. The rearrangement uses TRBV7-2 and TRBJ2-7; tentatively, D is TRBD1 (5 bases). Germline lookup yields CDR1 SGHTA and CDR2 FQGNSA. Deletions cut 3 bases from V and 4 bases from J, with 10 bases between. This CDR3 comprises 13 residues. Here the CDR3 reads CASSLSKGYEQYF. CDR3 sequence (DNA): TGTGCCAGCAGCTTGAGCAAGGGGTACGAGCAGTACTTC.

DNA for the CDR3: TGTGCCAGCAGCTTTACAGGGATCCCCGGGGATTCACCCCTCCACTTT. Translated, it gives CASSFTGIPGDSPLHF. V gene TRBV11-2 combines with J gene TRBJ1-6; D is perhaps TRBD1 (6 bases). The CDR3 runs 16 residues. From germline, CDR1 is SGHAT and CDR2 FQNNGV. Trimming cost V 3 bases and J 8 bases, with 17 bases left between them.